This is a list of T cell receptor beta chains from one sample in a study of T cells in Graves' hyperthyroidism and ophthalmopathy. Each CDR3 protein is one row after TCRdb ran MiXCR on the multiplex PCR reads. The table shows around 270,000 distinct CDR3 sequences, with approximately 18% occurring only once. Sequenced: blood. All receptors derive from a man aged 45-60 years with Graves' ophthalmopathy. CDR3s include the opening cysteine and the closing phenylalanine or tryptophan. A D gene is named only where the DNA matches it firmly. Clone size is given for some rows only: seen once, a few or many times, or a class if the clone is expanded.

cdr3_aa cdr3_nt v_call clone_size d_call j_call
CATSREGGATNEKLFF TGTGCCACCAGCAGAGAAGGAGGAGCCACTAATGAAAAACTGTTTTTT TRBV15 few . TRBJ1-4
CSARAWGQSDDEKLFF TGCAGTGCTAGAGCTTGGGGACAGTCAGATGATGAAAAACTGTTTTTT TRBV20-1 . TRBD1 TRBJ1-4
CASSLRQGAGETQYF TGTGCCAGCAGCTTGAGACAGGGGGCGGGAGAGACCCAGTACTTC TRBV5-4 many TRBD1 TRBJ2-5
CASSLIPLGELFF TGTGCCAGTAGCCTTATACCTTTAGGGGAGCTGTTTTTT TRBV19 few . TRBJ2-2
CASRTGTGSYEQYF TGTGCCAGCAGAACAGGGACAGGTTCCTACGAGCAGTACTTC TRBV12-3/TRBV12-4 many TRBD1 TRBJ2-7
CASSLAPYPQETQYF TGTGCCAGCAGCTTAGCGCCCTACCCCCAAGAGACCCAGTACTTC TRBV11-1 . . TRBJ2-5
CASSQDYRPYEQYF TGTGCCAGCAGCCAAGATTACAGGCCCTACGAGCAGTACTTC TRBV3-1 . . TRBJ2-7
CASSWGGSNTGELFF TGCGCCAGCAGCTGGGGTGGGTCGAACACCGGGGAGCTGTTTTTT TRBV5-1 . . TRBJ2-2
CAWTGGLSGYTF TGTGCCTGGACAGGGGGCTTGAGTGGCTACACCTTC TRBV30 many TRBD1 TRBJ1-2
CSPGTSGSHEQYF TGCAGTCCCGGGACTAGCGGTTCCCACGAGCAGTACTTC TRBV20-1 many TRBD2 TRBJ2-7
CASSPRPGDAYQPQHF TGTGCCAGCAGCCCGCGGCCAGGGGATGCCTATCAGCCCCAGCATTTT TRBV7-8 . . TRBJ1-5
CASSVEGFPNQPQHF TGTGCCAGCAGCGTAGAGGGCTTCCCTAATCAGCCCCAGCATTTT TRBV9 . . TRBJ1-5
CASSSGTGNEKLFF TGTGCCAGCAGCTCCGGGACAGGGAATGAAAAACTGTTTTTT TRBV9 few TRBD1 TRBJ1-4
CATNDRSNQPQHF TGTGCCACCAACGACAGATCCAATCAGCCCCAGCATTTT TRBV24-1 many . TRBJ1-5